One and the same sample provided the 6 T cell receptor beta chains below, sequenced in a study of PD-1 blockade in classical Hodgkin lymphoma. Autologous stem cell transplantation was followed by relapse in every patient, and brentuximab vedotin exposure varied. Profiled with immunoSEQ multiplex PCR; TCRdb holds only in-frame clones, not every one. The table shows over 50,000 clones, with roughly 66% occurring only once. This specimen consisted of peripheral blood mononuclear cells (PBMCs), obtained before the second cycle of nivolumab. The receptors were sampled from a human donor with classical Hodgkin lymphoma.

CDR3 sequence reads: CATSRDRGASATGGEQYF. The CDR3 DNA follows: TGTGCCACCAGCAGAGATAGAGGGGCCTCCGCGACAGGTGGCGAGCAGTACTTC. The chain links TRBV15 to TRBJ2-7, with D possibly matching TRBD1 (6 bases). The germline V gene has CDR1 LNHNV and CDR2 YYDKDF (reference sequence). The CDR3 extends over 18 amino acids. Between the trimmed V and J ends, which lost 0 bases and 6 bases, there was a span of 24 bases.

For the CDR3, the DNA is TGTGCCAGCAGGGGGACTAGCGGGAGTGGAGATACGCAGTATTTT. Translating it yields CASRGTSGSGDTQYF. The chain is built from TRBV2 and TRBJ2-3; TRBD2 agrees at 14 bases. The CDR3 length is 15 residues. V lost 6 bases to trimming and J lost 5 bases; unmatched junction nucleotides: 4. CDR1 and CDR2 (germline): SNHLY, FYNNEI.

This chain's CDR3 is CASSEHVYEQYF. In DNA form, the CDR3 reads TGTGCCAGCAGCGAACACGTCTACGAGCAGTACTTC. The chain has TRBV11-2 and TRBJ2-7, with D hard to call. The germline gives CDR1 SGHAT, CDR2 FQNNGV. V lost 5 bases and J 3 bases, leaving 8 bases between the germline ends. The CDR3 is made up of 12 amino acids.

J is TRBJ1-5 and V is TRBV18, with 8 bases identical to TRBD1. The CDR3 spans 16 residues. The V and J ends lost 5 bases and 2 bases, in that order; junction bases with no gene match: 8. Germline CDR1 KGHSH, CDR2 LQKENI. The CDR3 is CASSLRGQVGNQPQHF. The CDR3, as DNA: TGTGCCAGCTCATTACGGGGACAGGTGGGCAATCAGCCCCAGCATTTT.

This clone was detected only once. The rearrangement joins TRBV5-1 to TRBJ2-7; D not certain. This CDR3 contains 14 residues. Germline V lookup: CDR1 SGHRS, CDR2 YFSETQ. V was pared by 0 bases and J by 5 bases, with 12 bases between. CDR3 nucleotide sequence: TGCGCCAGCAGCTTGGCCGAGCCCAACCACGAGCAGTACTTC. Protein product: CASSLAEPNHEQYF.

The gene calls are TRBV5-3 and TRBJ1-5, with 7 bases aligning to TRBD1. TRBV5-3 is sorted into the ORF group, with uncertain function. V lost 6 bases and J lost 6; bases outside the gene matches: 12. The CDR3 runs to 15 residues. The chain's CDR3 is CARTKVADRVQPQHF. The CDR3 DNA reads as TGTGCCAGAACCAAGGTGGCCGACAGGGTTCAGCCCCAGCATTTT.